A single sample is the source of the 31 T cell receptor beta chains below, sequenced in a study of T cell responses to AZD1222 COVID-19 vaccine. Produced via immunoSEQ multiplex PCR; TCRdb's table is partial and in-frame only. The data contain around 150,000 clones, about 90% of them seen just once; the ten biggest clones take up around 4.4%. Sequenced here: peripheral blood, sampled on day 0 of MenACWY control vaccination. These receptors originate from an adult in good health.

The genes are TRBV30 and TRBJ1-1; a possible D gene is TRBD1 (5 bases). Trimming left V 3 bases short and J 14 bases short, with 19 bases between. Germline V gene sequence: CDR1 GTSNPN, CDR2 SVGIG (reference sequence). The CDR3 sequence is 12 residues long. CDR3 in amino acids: CAWSPGGDPGFF. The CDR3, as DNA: TGTGCCTGGAGCCCCGGAGGGGACCCGGGGTTCTTT.

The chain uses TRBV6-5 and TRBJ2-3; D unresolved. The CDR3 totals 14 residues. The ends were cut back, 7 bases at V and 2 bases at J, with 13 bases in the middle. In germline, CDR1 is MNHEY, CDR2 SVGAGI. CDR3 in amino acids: CASTRHRFTDTQYF. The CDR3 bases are TGTGCCAGCACCCGGCATAGGTTCACAGATACGCAGTATTTT.

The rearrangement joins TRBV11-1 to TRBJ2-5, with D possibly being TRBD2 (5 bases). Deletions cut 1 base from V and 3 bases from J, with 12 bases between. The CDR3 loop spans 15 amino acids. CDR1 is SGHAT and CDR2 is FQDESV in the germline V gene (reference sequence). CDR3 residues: CASSLDGKIEETQYF. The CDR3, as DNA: TGTGCCAGCAGCTTAGACGGGAAAATCGAAGAGACCCAGTACTTC. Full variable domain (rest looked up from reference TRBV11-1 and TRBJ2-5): EAEVAQSPRYKITEKSQAVAFWCDPISGHATLYWYRQILGQGPELLVQFQDESVVDDSQLPKDRFSAERLKGVDSTLKIQPAELGDSAMYLCASSLDGKIEETQYFGPGTRLLVL.

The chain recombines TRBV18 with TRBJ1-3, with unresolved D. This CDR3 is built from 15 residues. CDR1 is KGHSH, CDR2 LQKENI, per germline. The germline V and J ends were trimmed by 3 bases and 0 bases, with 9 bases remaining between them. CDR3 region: CASSPRTSSGNTIYF. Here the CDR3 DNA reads TGTGCCAGCTCACCCCGGACGAGCTCTGGAAACACCATATATTTT.

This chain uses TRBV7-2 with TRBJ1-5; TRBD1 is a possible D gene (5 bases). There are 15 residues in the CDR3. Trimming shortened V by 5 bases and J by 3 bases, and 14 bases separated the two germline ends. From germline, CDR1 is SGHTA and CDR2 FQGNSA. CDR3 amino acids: CASSPWDGPNQPQHF. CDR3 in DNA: TGTGCCAGCAGCCCATGGGACGGACCCAATCAGCCCCAGCATTTT.

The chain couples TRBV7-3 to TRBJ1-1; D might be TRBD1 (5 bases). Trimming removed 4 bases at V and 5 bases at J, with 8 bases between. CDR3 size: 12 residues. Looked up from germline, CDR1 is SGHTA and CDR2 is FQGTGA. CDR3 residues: CASSSRGTEAFF. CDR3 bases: TGTGCCAGCAGCTCCCGGGGGACTGAAGCTTTCTTT.

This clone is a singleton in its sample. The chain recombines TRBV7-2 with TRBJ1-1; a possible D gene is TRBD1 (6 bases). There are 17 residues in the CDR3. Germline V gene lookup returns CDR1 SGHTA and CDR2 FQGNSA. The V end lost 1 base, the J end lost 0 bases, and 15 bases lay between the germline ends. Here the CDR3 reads CASSLVGRGFMNTEAFF. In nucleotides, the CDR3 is TGTGCCAGCAGCTTAGTTGGCAGGGGATTTATGAACACTGAAGCTTTCTTT.

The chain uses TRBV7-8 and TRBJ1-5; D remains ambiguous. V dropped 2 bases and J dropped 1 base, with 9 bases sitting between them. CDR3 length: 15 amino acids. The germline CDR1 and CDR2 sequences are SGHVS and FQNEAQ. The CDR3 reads CASSLTLDSNQPQHF. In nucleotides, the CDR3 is TGTGCCAGCAGCTTAACCCTGGACAGCAATCAGCCCCAGCATTTT. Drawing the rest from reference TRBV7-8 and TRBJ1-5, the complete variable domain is GAGVSQSPRYKVAKRGQDVALRCDPISGHVSLFWYQQALGQGPEFLTYFQNEAQLDKSGLPSDRFFAERPEGSVSTLKIQRTQQEDSAVYLCASSLTLDSNQPQHFGDGTRLSIL.

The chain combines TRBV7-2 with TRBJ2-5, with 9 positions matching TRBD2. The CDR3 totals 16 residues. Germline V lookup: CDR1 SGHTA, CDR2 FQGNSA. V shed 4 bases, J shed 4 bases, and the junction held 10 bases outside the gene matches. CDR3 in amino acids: CASSSQGTSLGETQYF. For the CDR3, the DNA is TGTGCCAGCAGCTCCCAAGGGACTAGCTTGGGAGAGACCCAGTACTTC.

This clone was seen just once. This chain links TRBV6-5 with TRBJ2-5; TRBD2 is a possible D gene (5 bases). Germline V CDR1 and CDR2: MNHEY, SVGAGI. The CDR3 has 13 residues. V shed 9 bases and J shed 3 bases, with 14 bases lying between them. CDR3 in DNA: TGTGCCAGGGAGGTGTGGGAAGAAGAGACCCAGTACTTC. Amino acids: CAREVWEEETQYF.

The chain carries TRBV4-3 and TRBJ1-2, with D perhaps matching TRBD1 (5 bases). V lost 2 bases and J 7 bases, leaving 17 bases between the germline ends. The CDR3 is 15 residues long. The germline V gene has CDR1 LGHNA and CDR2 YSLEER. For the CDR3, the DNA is TGCGCCAGCAGCCAATCCCTAAGGTCCCAGGGTGGCTACACCTTC. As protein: CASSQSLRSQGGYTF.

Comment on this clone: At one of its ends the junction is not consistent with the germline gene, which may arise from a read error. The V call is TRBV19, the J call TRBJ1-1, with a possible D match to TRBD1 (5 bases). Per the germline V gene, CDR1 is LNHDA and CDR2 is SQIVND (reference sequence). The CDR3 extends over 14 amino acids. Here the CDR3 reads CASSLDRLNTEAFF. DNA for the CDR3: TGTGCCAGTAGTTTAGACAGATTGAACACTGAAGCTTTCTTT.

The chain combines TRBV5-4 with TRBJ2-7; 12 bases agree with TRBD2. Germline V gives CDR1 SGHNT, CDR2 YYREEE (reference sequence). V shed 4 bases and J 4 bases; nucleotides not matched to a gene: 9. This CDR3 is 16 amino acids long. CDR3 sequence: CASSLAGGTSGYEQYF. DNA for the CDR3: TGTGCCAGCAGCCTCGCGGGCGGGACTAGCGGGTACGAGCAGTACTTC.

CDR3 loop: CSVGERDHGGAFF. The CDR3 DNA follows: TGCAGCGTTGGGGAACGGGACCATGGGGGAGCTTTCTTT. This chain connects TRBV29-1 to TRBJ1-1, with TRBD1 as a possible D gene (5 bases). CDR1 and CDR2 (germline): SQVTM, ANQGSEA. The length of the CDR3 is 13 residues. The V end lost 4 bases, the J end lost 10 bases, and 19 bases lay between the germline ends.

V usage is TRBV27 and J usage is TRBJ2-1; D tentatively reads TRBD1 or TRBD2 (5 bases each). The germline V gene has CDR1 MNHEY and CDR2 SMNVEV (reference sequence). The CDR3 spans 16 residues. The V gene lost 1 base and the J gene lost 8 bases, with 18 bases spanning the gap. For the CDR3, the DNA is TGTGCCAGCAGTTTATTAGGGGTAGCGCCTAGGGATGAGCAGTTCTTC. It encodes CASSLLGVAPRDEQFF.

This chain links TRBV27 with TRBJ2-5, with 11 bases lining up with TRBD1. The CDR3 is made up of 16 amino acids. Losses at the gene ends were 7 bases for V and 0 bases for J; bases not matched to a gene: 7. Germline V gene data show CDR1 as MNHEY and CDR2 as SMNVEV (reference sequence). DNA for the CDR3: TGTGCCAGCAAGGACAGGGGGCTTCGGCACCAAGAGACCCAGTACTTC. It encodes CASKDRGLRHQETQYF.

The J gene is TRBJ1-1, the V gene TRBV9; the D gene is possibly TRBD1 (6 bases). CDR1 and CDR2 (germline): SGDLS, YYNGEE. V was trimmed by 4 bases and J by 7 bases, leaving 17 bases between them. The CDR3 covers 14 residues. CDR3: CASSPGAQGYEAFF. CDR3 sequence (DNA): TGTGCCAGCAGCCCAGGGGCCCAAGGGTATGAAGCTTTCTTT.

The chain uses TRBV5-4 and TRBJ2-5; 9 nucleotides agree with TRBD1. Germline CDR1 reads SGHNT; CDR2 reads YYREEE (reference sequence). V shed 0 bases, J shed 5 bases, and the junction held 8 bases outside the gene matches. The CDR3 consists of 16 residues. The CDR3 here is CASSLVPGQGGETQYF. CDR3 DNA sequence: TGTGCCAGCAGCTTGGTCCCGGGACAGGGAGGCGAGACCCAGTACTTC.

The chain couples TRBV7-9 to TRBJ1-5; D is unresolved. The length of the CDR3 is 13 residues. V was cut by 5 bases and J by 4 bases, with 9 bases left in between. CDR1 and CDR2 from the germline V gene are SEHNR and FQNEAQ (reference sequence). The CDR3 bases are TGTGCCAGCAGCGCCGACTCAAATCAGCCCCAGCATTTT. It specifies CASSADSNQPQHF. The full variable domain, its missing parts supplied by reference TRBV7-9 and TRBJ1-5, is DTGVSQNPRHKITKRGQNVTFRCDPISEHNRLYWYRQTLGQGPEFLTYFQNEAQLEKSRLLSDRFSAERPKGSFSTLEIQRTEQGDSAMYLCASSADSNQPQHFGDGTRLSIL.

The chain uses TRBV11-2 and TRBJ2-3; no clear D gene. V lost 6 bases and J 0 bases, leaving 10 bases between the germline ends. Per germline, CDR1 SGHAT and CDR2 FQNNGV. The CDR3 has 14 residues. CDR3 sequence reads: CASRASVSTDTQYF. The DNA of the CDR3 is TGTGCCAGCAGAGCCTCGGTCAGCACAGATACGCAGTATTTT.

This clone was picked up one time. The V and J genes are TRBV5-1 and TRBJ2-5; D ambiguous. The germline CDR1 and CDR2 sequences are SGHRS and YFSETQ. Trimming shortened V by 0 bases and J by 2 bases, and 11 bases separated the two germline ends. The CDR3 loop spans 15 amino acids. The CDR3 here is CASSLDGRRQETQYF. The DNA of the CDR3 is TGCGCCAGCAGCTTGGATGGTCGCAGGCAAGAGACCCAGTACTTC.

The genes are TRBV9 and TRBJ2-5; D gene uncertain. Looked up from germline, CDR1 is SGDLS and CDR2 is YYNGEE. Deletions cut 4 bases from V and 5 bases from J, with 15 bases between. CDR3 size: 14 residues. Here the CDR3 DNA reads TGTGCCAGCAGCCCCACGAGGCTGGAGGAGACCCAGTACTTC. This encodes CASSPTRLEETQYF.

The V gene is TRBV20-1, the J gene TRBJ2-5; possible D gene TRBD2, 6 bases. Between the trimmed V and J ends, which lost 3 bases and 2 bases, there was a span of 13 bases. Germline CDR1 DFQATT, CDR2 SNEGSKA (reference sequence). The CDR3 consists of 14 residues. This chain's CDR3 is CSASRGDSQETQYF. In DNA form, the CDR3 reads TGCAGTGCTAGTCGTGGGGACTCACAAGAGACCCAGTACTTC.

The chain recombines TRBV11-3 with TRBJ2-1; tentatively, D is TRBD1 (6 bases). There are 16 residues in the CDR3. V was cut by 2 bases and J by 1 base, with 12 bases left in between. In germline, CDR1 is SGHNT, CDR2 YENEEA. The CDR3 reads CASSLTPGTSYNEQFF. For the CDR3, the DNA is TGTGCCAGCAGCTTAACCCCCGGGACATCCTACAATGAGCAGTTCTTC.

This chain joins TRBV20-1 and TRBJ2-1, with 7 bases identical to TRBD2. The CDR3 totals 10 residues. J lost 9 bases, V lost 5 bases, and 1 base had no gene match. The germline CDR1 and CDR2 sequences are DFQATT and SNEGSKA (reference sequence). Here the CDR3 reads CSAWGGEQFF. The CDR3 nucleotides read TGCAGTGCTTGGGGGGGTGAGCAGTTCTTC.

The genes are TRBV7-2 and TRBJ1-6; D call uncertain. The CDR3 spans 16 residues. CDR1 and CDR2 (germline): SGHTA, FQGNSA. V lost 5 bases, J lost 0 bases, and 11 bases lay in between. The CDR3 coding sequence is TGTGCCAGCAGCCCTGCCAGGAGCTCCTATAATTCACCCCTCCACTTT. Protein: CASSPARSSYNSPLHF.

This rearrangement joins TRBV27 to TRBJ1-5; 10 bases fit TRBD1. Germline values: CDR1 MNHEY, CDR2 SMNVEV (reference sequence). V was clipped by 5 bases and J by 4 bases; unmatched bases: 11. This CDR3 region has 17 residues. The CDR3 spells CASSLSRDRGGNQPQHF. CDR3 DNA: TGTGCCAGCAGTCTGAGCCGGGACAGGGGCGGGAATCAGCCCCAGCATTTT.

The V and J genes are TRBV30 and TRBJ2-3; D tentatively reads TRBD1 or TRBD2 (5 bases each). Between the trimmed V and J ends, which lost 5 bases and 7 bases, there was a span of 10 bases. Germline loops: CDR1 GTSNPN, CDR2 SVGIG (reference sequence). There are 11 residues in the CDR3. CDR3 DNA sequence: TGTGCCTGGCGGGGACCGAATACGCAGTATTTT. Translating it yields CAWRGPNTQYF.

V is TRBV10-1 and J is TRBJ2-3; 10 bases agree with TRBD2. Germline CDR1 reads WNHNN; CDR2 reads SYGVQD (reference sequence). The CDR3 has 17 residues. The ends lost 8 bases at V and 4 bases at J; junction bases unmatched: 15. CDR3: CASSRASGGLRSDTQYF. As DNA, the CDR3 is TGCGCCAGCTCCCGGGCTAGCGGGGGATTACGTTCAGATACGCAGTATTTT.

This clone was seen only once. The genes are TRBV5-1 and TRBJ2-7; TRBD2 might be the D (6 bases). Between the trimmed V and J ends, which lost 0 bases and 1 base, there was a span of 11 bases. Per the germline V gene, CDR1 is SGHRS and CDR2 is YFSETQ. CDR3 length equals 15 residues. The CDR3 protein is CASSLAWGGSYEQYF. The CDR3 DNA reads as TGCGCCAGCAGCTTGGCCTGGGGAGGTTCCTACGAGCAGTACTTC. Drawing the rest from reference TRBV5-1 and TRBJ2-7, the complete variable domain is KAGVTQTPRYLIKTRGQQVTLSCSPISGHRSVSWYQQTPGQGLQFLFEYFSETQRNKGNFPGRFSGRQFSNSRSEMNVSTLELGDSALYLCASSLAWGGSYEQYFGPGTRLTVT.

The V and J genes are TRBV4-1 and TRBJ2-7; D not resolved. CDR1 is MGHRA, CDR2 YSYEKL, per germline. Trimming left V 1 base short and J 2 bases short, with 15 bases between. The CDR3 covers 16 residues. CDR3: CASSQGETLATYEQYF. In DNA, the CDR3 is TGCGCCAGCAGCCAAGGAGAGACGCTGGCTACCTACGAGCAGTACTTC.